The 5 T cell receptor beta chains listed next were all sequenced from one sample in a study of blood T cell repertoires in COVID-19. The repertoire was sequenced with immunoSEQ multiplex PCR; TCRdb's copy has only in-frame clones and lacks some. The sample lists about 32,000 clones; approximately 86% were seen once. Sequences were obtained from peripheral blood. These receptors originate from a woman of 80 years or more with active or convalescent COVID-19.

The CDR3 sequence is CASSLYSAGYGYTF. The CDR3 nucleotides read TGTGCCAGCAGTTTATATTCGGCAGGGTATGGCTACACCTTC. This chain connects TRBV28 to TRBJ1-2; a possible D gene is TRBD1 (5 bases). The CDR3 has 14 amino acids. Trimming removed 1 base at V and 5 bases at J, with 11 bases between. From germline, CDR1 is MDHEN and CDR2 SYDVKM.

The rearrangement uses TRBV2 and TRBJ1-5, with D maybe TRBD1 (6 bases). The CDR3 runs to 13 residues. Trimming took 7 bases from V and 6 from J, leaving 13 bases between them. Germline V CDR1 and CDR2: SNHLY, FYNNEI. The CDR3 DNA is TGTGCCAGCAAAGGGGGGGAAGGTCAGCCCCAGCATTTT. Translating it yields CASKGGEGQPQHF.

V gene TRBV6-5 combines with J gene TRBJ2-7, with D perhaps matching TRBD1 (5 bases). Trimming left V 10 bases short and J 1 base short, with 8 bases between. The CDR3 extends over 11 amino acids. CDR1 is MNHEY, CDR2 SVGAGI, per germline. In DNA form, the CDR3 reads TGTGCCATACAGGCTTCCTACGAGCAGTACTTC. Protein sequence: CAIQASYEQYF.

The chain joins TRBV3-1 (or the pseudogene TRBV3-2) to TRBJ2-5; D might be TRBD2 (5 bases). The CDR3 length is 15 residues. CDR1 is LGHDT and CDR2 is YNNKEL in the germline V gene (reference sequence). V lost 1 base and J 1 base, leaving 10 bases between the germline ends. The CDR3 spells CASSQGAAAQETQYF. The CDR3 region has the DNA TGTGCCAGCAGCCAAGGGGCAGCGGCCCAAGAGACCCAGTACTTC.

In this sample, this clone turned up a few times. V gene TRBV2 combines with J gene TRBJ1-5; 7 bases fit TRBD1. V was pared by 6 bases and J by 2 bases, with 4 bases of the junction left unmatched. There are 14 residues in the CDR3. CDR1 and CDR2 (germline): SNHLY, FYNNEI. CDR3 residues: CASRPGQGNQPQHF. CDR3 sequence (DNA): TGTGCCAGCAGACCCGGACAGGGCAATCAGCCCCAGCATTTT.